This paragraph reports one T cell receptor beta chain. CDR3 size: 13 residues. V dropped 2 bases and J dropped 0 bases, with 6 bases sitting between them. Germline CDR1 reads SGHKS; CDR2 reads YYEKEE (reference sequence). Sequencing was performed with immunoSEQ multiplex PCR; in TCRdb, only in-frame clones are kept and a portion is missing. The sample yields 150,000 or so clones, roughly 82% seen once. These data come from a study of blood T cell repertoires in COVID-19. Sequences were obtained from peripheral blood. The clonotype was recovered from a woman in her 70s with acute or convalescent COVID-19. The rearrangement uses TRBV5-5 and TRBJ2-7; no definite D call. CDR3: CASSFLSSYEQYF. CDR3 DNA: TGTGCCAGCAGCTTTCTCAGCTCCTACGAGCAGTACTTC.